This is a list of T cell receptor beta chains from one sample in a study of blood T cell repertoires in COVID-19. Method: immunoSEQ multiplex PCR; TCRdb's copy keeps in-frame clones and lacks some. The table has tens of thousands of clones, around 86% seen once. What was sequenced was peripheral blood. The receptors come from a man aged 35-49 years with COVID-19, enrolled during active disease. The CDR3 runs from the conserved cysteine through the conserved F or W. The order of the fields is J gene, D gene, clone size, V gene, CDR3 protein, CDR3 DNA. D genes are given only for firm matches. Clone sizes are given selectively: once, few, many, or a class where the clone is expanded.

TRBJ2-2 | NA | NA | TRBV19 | CASKRAGFHTGELFF | TGTGCCAGTAAGAGGGCAGGCTTCCACACCGGGGAGCTGTTTTTT
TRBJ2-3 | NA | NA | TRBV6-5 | CASSYSRGYDTQYF | TGTGCCAGCAGTTACTCTCGGGGGTATGATACGCAGTATTTT
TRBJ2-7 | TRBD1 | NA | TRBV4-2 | CASSQDQDRGWEQYF | TGTGCCAGCAGCCAAGATCAGGACAGGGGCTGGGAGCAGTACTTC
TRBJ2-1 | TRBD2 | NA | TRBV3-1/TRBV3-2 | CASSQEPGGGASYNEQFF | TGTGCCAGCAGCCAAGAACCTGGCGGGGGGGCCTCCTACAATGAGCAGTTCTTC
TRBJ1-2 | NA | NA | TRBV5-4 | CASTLPQVEGYTF | TGTGCCAGCACCCTCCCCCAGGTTGAGGGCTACACCTTC
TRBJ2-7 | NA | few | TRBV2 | CASRRGGSYEQYF | TGTGCCAGCAGGAGGGGGGGGTCCTACGAGCAGTACTTC
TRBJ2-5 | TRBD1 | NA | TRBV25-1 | CASNGQGDRETQYF | TGTGCCAGCAACGGACAGGGTGATCGAGAGACCCAGTACTTC
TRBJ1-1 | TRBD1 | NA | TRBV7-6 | CASSSFDRGGTEAFF | TGTGCCAGCAGCTCCTTTGACAGGGGGGGGACTGAAGCTTTCTTT
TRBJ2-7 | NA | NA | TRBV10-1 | CASSKGEIPRGTYEQYF | TGCGCCAGCAGTAAGGGCGAGATCCCTAGGGGAACTTACGAGCAGTACTTC
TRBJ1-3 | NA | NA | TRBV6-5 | CASSYGQMNGNTIYF | TGTGCCAGCAGTTACGGGCAGATGAACGGAAACACCATATATTTT
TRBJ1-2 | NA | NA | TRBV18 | CASSPQVETYGYTF | TGTGCCAGCTCACCACAGGTGGAGACGTATGGCTACACCTTC
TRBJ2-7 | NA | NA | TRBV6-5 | CASRRGGSSYEQYF | TGTGCCAGCAGGAGAGGGGGTTCCTCCTACGAGCAGTACTTC
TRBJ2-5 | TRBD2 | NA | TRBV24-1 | CATSAPLGGGPENQETQYF | TGTGCCACCAGTGCCCCCCTGGGGGGGGGACCAGAAAATCAAGAGACCCAGTACTTC
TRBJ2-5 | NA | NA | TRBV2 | CASTYNLQETQYF | TGTGCCAGCACCTATAACCTTCAAGAGACCCAGTACTTC